This TCR beta chain appears in the sequencing data of a study of blood T cell repertoires in COVID-19. Study summary: The United States, Italy and Spain provided the acute and convalescent COVID-19 samples. Sample material is recorded as cDNA or gDNA derived from T cells, B-cell-depleted T cells, or PBMCs.

Germline V gives CDR1 MNHEY, CDR2 SVGAGI. The CDR3 is made up of 14 amino acids. Trimming took off 6 bases at V and 7 bases at J, with 15 bases between the two ends. In the authors' workflow: Amplification of reference gene primers was used by the study to estimate nucleated cell counts. The table came from immunoSEQ multiplex PCR; TCRdb's copy has only in-frame clones and leaves some out. V, J and clone size derive from that table, while D and trimming were established from the DNA sequence. The sample carries hundreds of thousands of clones, 80% to 90% recorded once. The sequencing sample was made of peripheral blood. The chain uses TRBV6-5 and TRBJ1-4; D is uncertain. The clonotype originates from a man between 35 and 55 years old with acute or convalescent COVID-19. The CDR3 protein is CASSFGGLGEKLFF. For the CDR3, the DNA is TGTGCCAGCAGCTTTGGAGGTCTCGGTGAAAAACTGTTTTTT.